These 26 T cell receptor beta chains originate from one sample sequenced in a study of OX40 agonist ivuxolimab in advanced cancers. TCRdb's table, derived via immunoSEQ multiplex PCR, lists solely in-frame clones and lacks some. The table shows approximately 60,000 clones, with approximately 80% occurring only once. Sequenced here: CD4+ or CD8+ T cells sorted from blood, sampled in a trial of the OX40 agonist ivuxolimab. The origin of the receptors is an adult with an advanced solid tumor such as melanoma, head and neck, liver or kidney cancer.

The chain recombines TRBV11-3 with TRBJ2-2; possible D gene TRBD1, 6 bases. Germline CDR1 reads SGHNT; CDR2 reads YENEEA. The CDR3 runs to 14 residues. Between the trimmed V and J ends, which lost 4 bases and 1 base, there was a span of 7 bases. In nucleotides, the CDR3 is TGTGCCAGCAGCTCGGGACAGAACACCGGGGAGCTGTTTTTT. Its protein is CASSSGQNTGELFF.

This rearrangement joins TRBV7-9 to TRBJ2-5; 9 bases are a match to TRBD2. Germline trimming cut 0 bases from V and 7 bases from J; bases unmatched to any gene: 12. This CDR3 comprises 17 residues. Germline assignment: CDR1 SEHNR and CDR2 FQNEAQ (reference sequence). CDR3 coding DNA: TGTGCCAGCAGCTTAGCGTCCAGCGGGGGGATTCGTGGGACCCAGTACTTC. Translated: CASSLASSGGIRGTQYF.

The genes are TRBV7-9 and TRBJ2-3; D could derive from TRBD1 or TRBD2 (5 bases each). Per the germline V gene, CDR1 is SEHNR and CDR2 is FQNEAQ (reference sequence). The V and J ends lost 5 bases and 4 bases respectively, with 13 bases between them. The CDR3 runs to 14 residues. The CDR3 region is CASSRGQGADTQYF. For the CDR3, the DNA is TGTGCCAGCAGCCGGGGCCAGGGTGCAGATACGCAGTATTTT.

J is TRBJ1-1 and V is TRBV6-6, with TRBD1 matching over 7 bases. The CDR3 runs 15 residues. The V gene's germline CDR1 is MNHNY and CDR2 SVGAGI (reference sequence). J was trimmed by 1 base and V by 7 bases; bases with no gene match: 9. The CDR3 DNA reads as TGTGCCAGCACCCCACCCAGGACAGGGAACACTGAAGCTTTCTTT. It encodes CASTPPRTGNTEAFF.

The CDR3 DNA reads as TGTGCCAGTAGACAGGGTTTAAACACTGAAGCTTTCTTT. This translates into CASRQGLNTEAFF. The V call is TRBV7-2, the J call TRBJ1-1; 7 bases are a match to TRBD1. The CDR3 runs to 13 residues. Germline CDR1 reads SGHTA; CDR2 reads FQGNSA. Losses at the gene ends were 9 bases for V and 2 bases for J; bases not matched to a gene: 6.

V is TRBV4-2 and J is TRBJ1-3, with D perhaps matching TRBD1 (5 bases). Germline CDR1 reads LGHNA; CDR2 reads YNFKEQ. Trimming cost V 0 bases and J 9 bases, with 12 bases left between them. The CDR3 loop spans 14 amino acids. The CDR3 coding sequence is TGTGCCAGCAGCCAAGACAGGGTTTCGGCCACCATATATTTT. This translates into CASSQDRVSATIYF.

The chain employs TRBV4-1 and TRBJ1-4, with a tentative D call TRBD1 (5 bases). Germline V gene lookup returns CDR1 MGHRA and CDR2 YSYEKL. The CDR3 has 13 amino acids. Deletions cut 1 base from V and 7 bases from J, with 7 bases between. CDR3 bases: TGCGCCAGCAGCCAAGTGGGGGTTGAAAAACTGTTTTTT. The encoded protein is CASSQVGVEKLFF.

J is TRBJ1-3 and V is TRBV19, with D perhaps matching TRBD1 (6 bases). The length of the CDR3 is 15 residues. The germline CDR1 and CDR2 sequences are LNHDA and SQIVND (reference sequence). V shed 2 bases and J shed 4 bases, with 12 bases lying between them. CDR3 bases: TGTGCCAGTAGTATACCCACAGGGCTCGGAAACACCATATATTTT. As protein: CASSIPTGLGNTIYF.

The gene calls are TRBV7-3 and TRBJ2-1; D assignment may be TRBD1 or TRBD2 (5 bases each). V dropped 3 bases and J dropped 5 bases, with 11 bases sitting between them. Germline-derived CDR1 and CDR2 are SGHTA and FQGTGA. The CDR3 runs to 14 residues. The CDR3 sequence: CASSFGTEHNEQFF. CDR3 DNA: TGTGCCAGCAGCTTTGGGACCGAGCACAATGAGCAGTTCTTC.

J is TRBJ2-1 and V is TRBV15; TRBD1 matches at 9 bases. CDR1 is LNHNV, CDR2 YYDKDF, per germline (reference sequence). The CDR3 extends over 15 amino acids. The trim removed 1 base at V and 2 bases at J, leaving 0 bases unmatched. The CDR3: CATSRGDRAYNEQFF. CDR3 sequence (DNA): TGTGCCACCAGCAGAGGGGACAGGGCCTACAATGAGCAGTTCTTC.

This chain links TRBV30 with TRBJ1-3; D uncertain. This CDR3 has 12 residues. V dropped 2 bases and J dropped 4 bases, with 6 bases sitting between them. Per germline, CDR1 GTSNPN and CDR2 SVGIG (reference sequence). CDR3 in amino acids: CAWSNAGNTIYF. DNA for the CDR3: TGTGCCTGGAGTAATGCCGGAAACACCATATATTTT.

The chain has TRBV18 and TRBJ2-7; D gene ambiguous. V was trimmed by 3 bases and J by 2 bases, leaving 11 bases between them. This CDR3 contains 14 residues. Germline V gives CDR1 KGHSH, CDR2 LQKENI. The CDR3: CASSPPPPPYEQYF. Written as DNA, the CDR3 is TGTGCCAGCTCACCCCCCCCACCTCCCTACGAGCAGTACTTC.

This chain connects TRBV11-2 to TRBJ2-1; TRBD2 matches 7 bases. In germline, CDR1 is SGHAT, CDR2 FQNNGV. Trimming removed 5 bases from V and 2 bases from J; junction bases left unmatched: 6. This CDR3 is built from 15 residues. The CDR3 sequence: CASSPRSGTYNEQFF. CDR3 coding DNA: TGTGCCAGCAGCCCCCGGAGCGGGACCTACAATGAGCAGTTCTTC.

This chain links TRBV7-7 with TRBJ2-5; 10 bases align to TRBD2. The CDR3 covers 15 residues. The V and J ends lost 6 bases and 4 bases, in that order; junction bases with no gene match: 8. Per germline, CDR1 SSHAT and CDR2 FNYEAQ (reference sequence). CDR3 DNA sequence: TGTGCCAGCAGTCGAAGCGGGGGGGCCGCAGAGACCCAGTACTTC. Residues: CASSRSGGAAETQYF.

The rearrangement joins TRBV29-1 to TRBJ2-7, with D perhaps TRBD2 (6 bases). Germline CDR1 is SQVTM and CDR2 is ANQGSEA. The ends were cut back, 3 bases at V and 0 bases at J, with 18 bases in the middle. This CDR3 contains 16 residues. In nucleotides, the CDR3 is TGCAGCGTTGACGGGTTCGGACGGGAGAGCTCCTACGAGCAGTACTTC. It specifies CSVDGFGRESSYEQYF.

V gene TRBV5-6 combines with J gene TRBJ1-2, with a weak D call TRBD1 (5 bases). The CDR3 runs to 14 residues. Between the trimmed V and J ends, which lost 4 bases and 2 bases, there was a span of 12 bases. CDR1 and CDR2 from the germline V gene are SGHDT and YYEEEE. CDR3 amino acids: CASSPPGGNYGYTF. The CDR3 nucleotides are TGTGCCAGCAGCCCCCCGGGGGGAAACTATGGCTACACCTTC.

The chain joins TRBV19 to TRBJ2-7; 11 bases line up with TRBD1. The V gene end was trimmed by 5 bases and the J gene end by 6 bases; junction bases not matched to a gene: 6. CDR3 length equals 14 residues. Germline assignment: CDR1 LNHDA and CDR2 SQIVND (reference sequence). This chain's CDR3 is CASSYRDRGFEQYF. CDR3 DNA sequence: TGTGCCAGTAGTTACCGGGACAGGGGGTTCGAGCAGTACTTC. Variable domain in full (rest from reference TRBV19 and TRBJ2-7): DGGITQSPKYLFRKEGQNVTLSCEQNLNHDAMYWYRQDPGQGLRLIYYSQIVNDFQKGDIAEGYSVSREKKESFPLTVTSAQKNPTAFYLCASSYRDRGFEQYFGPGTRLTVT.

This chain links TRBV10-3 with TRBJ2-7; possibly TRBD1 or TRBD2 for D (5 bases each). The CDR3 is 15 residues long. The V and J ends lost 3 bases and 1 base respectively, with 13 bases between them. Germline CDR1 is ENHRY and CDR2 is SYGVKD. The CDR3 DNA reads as TGTGCCATCAGTGACGAGACATGGGGGTCCTACGAGCAGTACTTC. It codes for CAISDETWGSYEQYF.

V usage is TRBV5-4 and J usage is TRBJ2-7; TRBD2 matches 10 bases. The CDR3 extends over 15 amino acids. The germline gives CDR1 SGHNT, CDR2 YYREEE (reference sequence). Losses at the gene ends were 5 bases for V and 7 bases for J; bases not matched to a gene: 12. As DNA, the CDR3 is TGTGCCAGCAGGTCTAGCGGGGGCTCCTTGGGGGAGCAGTACTTC. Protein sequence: CASRSSGGSLGEQYF.

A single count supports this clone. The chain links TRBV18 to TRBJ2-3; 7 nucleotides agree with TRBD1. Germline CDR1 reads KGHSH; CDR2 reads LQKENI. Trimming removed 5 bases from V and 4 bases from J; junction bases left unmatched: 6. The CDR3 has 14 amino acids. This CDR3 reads CASSIQGSADTQYF. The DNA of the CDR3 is TGTGCCAGCTCAATACAGGGGAGCGCAGATACGCAGTATTTT.

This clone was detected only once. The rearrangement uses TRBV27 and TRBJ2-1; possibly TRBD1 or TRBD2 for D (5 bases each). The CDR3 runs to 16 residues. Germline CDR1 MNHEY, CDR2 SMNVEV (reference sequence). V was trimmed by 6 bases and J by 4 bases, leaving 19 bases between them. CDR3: CASSPGPSWAYNEQFF. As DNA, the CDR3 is TGTGCCAGCAGCCCGGGGCCGTCCTGGGCATACAATGAGCAGTTCTTC.

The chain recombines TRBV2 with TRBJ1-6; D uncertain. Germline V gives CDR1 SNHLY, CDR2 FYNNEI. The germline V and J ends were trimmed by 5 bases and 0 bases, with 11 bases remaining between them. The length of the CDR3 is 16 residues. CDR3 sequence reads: CASSSWDSSYNSPLHF. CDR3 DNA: TGTGCCAGCAGTTCCTGGGATAGCTCCTATAATTCACCCCTCCACTTT.

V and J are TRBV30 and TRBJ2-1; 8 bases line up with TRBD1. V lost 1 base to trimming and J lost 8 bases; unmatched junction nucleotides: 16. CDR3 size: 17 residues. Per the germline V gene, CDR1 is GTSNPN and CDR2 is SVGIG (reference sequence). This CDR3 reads CAWSGGWTGSGADEQFF. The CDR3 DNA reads TGTGCCTGGAGTGGGGGCTGGACAGGGTCTGGGGCCGATGAGCAGTTCTTC.

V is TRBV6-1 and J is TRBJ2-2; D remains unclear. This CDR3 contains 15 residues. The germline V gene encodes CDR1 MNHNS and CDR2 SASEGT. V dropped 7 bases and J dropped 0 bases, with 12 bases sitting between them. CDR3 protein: CASIFSRTNTGELFF. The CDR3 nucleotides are TGTGCCAGCATTTTTTCCCGGACGAACACCGGGGAGCTGTTTTTT.

As DNA, the CDR3 is TGTGCCAGCAGTTTCCACGGGGGAGGCAGCGTGGGAGTCACTGAAGCTTTCTTT. The encoded protein is CASSFHGGGSVGVTEAFF. This chain uses TRBV27 with TRBJ1-1, with D perhaps matching TRBD1 (5 bases). The CDR3 contains 18 residues. Germline lookup yields CDR1 MNHEY and CDR2 SMNVEV (reference sequence). The V gene lost 3 bases and the J gene lost 4 bases, with 24 bases spanning the gap.

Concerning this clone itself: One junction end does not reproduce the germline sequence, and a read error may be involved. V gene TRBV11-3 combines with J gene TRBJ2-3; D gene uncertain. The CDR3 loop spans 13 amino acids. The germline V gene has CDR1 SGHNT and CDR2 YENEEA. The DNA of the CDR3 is TGTGCCAGCAGCCCCCCAGGCACCGATACGCAGTATTTT. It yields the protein CASSPPGTDTQYF.